This T cell receptor (beta chain) emerged from a study of blood T cell repertoires in COVID-19. The germline V gene has CDR1 KGHDR and CDR2 SFDVKD. The CDR3 extends over 16 amino acids. Trimming shortened V by 0 bases and J by 4 bases, and 12 bases separated the two germline ends. Some clones are missing from TCRdb's copy, which holds only in-frame ones; the method was immunoSEQ multiplex PCR. The sample lists 150,000 to 200,000 clones, around 80% seen once, with roughly 6.8% in the top ten. The clonotype was recovered from a man aged 70 or older with active or convalescent COVID-19. The sequenced sample consisted of peripheral blood. This sequence joins TRBV24-1 and TRBJ1-5; the D gene is possibly TRBD1 (5 bases). CDR3 in amino acids: CATSDLGRVGNQPQHF. The CDR3 DNA reads TGTGCCACCAGTGATTTGGGCAGGGTGGGAAATCAGCCCCAGCATTTT.